A single sample gave rise to the 8 T cell receptor beta chains below, sequenced in a study of cytomegalovirus exposure and HLA in healthy donors. Clones were sequenced by immunoSEQ multiplex PCR, and TCRdb holds only the in-frame ones, with some missing. Of fewer than 250,000 clones listed, around nine tenths were seen once; the top ten hold roughly 2%. The sequencing sample was made of PBMCs. The source is a woman between 18 and 29 years old in good health and CMV-seropositive.

This chain connects TRBV19 to TRBJ1-2; a weak D match, TRBD1 (5 bases). This CDR3 contains 17 residues. Trimming removed 1 base at V and 1 base at J, with 16 bases between. CDR1 and CDR2 from the germline V gene are LNHDA and SQIVND (reference sequence). The CDR3 nucleotides are TGTGCCAGTAGTATAGGCAGAAGCCCGGACATTAACTATGGCTACACCTTC. Its protein is CASSIGRSPDINYGYTF.

The chain recombines TRBV5-1 with TRBJ1-4; D is possibly TRBD1 (6 bases). The CDR3 is 16 amino acids. V lost 3 bases and J 4 bases, leaving 16 bases between the germline ends. Germline values: CDR1 SGHRS, CDR2 YFSETQ. The CDR3 loop is CASSSPSDSINEKLFF. Here the CDR3 DNA reads TGCGCCAGCAGCTCCCCCTCGGACAGTATTAATGAAAAACTGTTTTTT.

The J gene is TRBJ2-2, the V gene TRBV2; the match to TRBD2 covers 13 bases. The CDR3 totals 15 residues. The trim removed 6 bases at V and 6 bases at J, leaving 4 bases unmatched. CDR1 is SNHLY, CDR2 FYNNEI, per germline. In DNA, the CDR3 is TGTGCCAGCAGAAGACTAGCGGGAGGAGCCGGGGAGCTGTTTTTT. Protein: CASRRLAGGAGELFF. The full variable domain, its missing parts supplied by reference TRBV2 and TRBJ2-2, is EPEVTQTPSHQVTQMGQEVILRCVPISNHLYFYWYRQILGQKVEFLVSFYNNEISEKSEIFDDQFSVERPDGSNFTLKIRSTKLEDSAMYFCASRRLAGGAGELFFGEGSRLTVL.

J is TRBJ2-7 and V is TRBV6-5, with TRBD1 identical over 7 bases. The germline V gene has CDR1 MNHEY and CDR2 SVGAGI. This CDR3 has 16 amino acids. After removal of 0 bases from V and 5 bases from J, the junction contained 10 bases not matched to a gene. The CDR3 here is CASSYSKVTGRNEQYF. CDR3 nucleotide sequence: TGTGCCAGCAGTTACTCAAAGGTGACAGGGAGAAACGAGCAGTACTTC.

The gene calls are TRBV5-4 and TRBJ1-1, with D tentatively TRBD1 (6 bases). CDR3 length: 13 residues. The V end was cut by 2 bases, the J end by 6 bases, with 11 bases between. Per germline, CDR1 SGHNT and CDR2 YYREEE (reference sequence). CDR3 loop: CASSFQQGPEAFF. As DNA, the CDR3 is TGTGCCAGCAGCTTTCAACAGGGCCCTGAAGCTTTCTTT.

This chain joins TRBV25-1 and TRBJ2-5; D uncertain. Germline V CDR1 and CDR2: MGHDK, SYGVNS. The CDR3 is 13 amino acids. The ends were cut back, 2 bases at V and 5 bases at J, with 9 bases in the middle. CDR3 amino acids: CASSEQNGETQYF. The CDR3 DNA follows: TGTGCCAGCAGTGAACAAAACGGGGAGACCCAGTACTTC.

This chain links TRBV5-4 with TRBJ2-1; 8 bases map to TRBD2. CDR1 and CDR2 (germline): SGHNT, YYREEE (reference sequence). J was trimmed by 4 bases and V by 4 bases; bases with no gene match: 7. This CDR3 contains 15 residues. The chain's CDR3 is CASSHSGGLYNEQFF. DNA of the CDR3: TGTGCCAGCAGCCACAGCGGGGGTCTATACAATGAGCAGTTCTTC.

The chain links TRBV6-1 to TRBJ1-1; D is unclear. Germline CDR1 and CDR2: MNHNS and SASEGT. V lost 7 bases to trimming and J lost 4 bases, with 16 bases between them. The CDR3 consists of 14 residues. The CDR3 region has the DNA TGTGCCAGCACAAGCAAAGGTGGAGTCACTGAAGCTTTCTTT. Translated, it gives CASTSKGGVTEAFF.